The following is a T cell receptor (beta chain) sequence with its context. The target antigen is unknown. Data came from immunoSEQ multiplex PCR; TCRdb stores just in-frame clones and leaves some out. The sample has more than 95,000 clones, around 94% seen once; the top ten hold under 1.5%. Looked up from germline, CDR1 is SGHNT and CDR2 is YYREEE (reference sequence). Trimming removed 9 bases from V and 1 base from J, with 10 bases in between. This CDR3 has 12 amino acids. The sample comes from a study of cytomegalovirus exposure and HLA in healthy donors. Whole-study findings and limits: One later analysis, an examination of the 100 to 150 validation repertoires, found that first-cohort TCR clusters tended to co-occur in them. The study designated roughly 160 TCR beta chains cytomegalovirus-associated.

The source material was PBMCs. The TCR was taken from a woman aged 18-29 years in good health and CMV-seronegative. The rearrangement uses TRBV5-4 and TRBJ2-5, with a possible D match to TRBD2 (5 bases). CDR3 DNA sequence: TGTGCCATTCGGGATGCCCAAGAGACCCAGTACTTC. The encoded protein is CAIRDAQETQYF.